This record concerns one T cell receptor beta chain sequence. Trimming took 5 bases from V and 7 from J; bases not matched to a gene: 5. Germline assignment: CDR1 SGHTA and CDR2 FQGTGA. The CDR3 sequence is 14 residues long. The sample is drawn from a study of blood T cell repertoires in COVID-19. Libraries were prepared by immunoSEQ multiplex PCR; TCRdb keeps only in-frame clonotypes and omits some of them. The table shows over 40,000 clones, with around 86% occurring only once. The receptor was isolated from a man aged 55 to 70 with active COVID-19. Sequenced material: peripheral blood. The rearrangement joins TRBV7-3 to TRBJ1-6, with 7 nucleotides matching TRBD1. CDR3 amino acids: CASSPGGWNSPLHF. The CDR3 nucleotides are TGTGCCAGCAGCCCAGGGGGGTGGAATTCACCCCTCCACTTT.